This TCR beta chain was observed in a study of CD8 T cells in Susac syndrome. From blood CD8+ and CD4+ T cells, TCR beta sequences were generated. Controls were drawn from healthy donors and were matched for age and sex. TEMRA cells were FACS-enriched, with CD8+ and CD4+ T cells isolated negatively. RNA was extracted with the RNeasy kit, and a quantity of about 0.5 to 1 ug was reverse transcribed using random hexamers. The CDR3 of TCR beta was amplified by immunoSEQ multiplex PCR across 54 Vbeta and 13 Jbeta. TCRdb re-called the immunoSEQ multiplex PCR reads through MiXCR, storing one row per CDR3 protein. Of just under 150,000 distinct CDR3 sequences in the sample, approximately 95% are singletons; the top ten hold approximately 0.09%. CDR3 length: 13 amino acids. Trimming took off 6 bases at V and 8 bases at J, with 16 bases between the two ends. Germline assignment: CDR1 MGHDK and CDR2 SYGVNS.

Source material: CD4+ T cells from PBMCs. The gene calls are TRBV25-1 and TRBJ1-2, with D possibly being TRBD1 (5 bases). The TCR comes from a human donor in good health. The CDR3 DNA is TGTGCCAGCAGGGACACCTCCCGTGGAGGCTACACCTTC. Translation: CASRDTSRGGYTF.